Each of the 15 T cell receptor beta chains below was sequenced from the same sample in a study of T cell changes during pregnancy in multiple sclerosis. Data came from immunoSEQ multiplex PCR; TCRdb stores just in-frame clones and leaves some out. The sample lists 20,000 to 30,000 clones; approximately 86% were seen once. This sample comprised CD4+ T cells from peripheral blood mononuclear cells, obtained in the second trimester of pregnancy. Every receptor here comes from a female donor in good health, enrolled as a control in a pregnancy study.

As for this clone: Other DNA variants within this sample encode the same CDR3. The J gene is TRBJ2-3, the V gene TRBV4-1; D is ambiguous. Germline V gene data show CDR1 as MGHRA and CDR2 as YSYEKL. This CDR3 contains 16 residues. Trimming shortened V by 1 base and J by 0 bases, and 11 bases separated the two germline ends. The CDR3 bases are TGCGCCAGCAGCCAAGTTAACTTAGTGAGCACAGATACGCAGTATTTT. This gives the protein CASSQVNLVSTDTQYF.

This rearrangement joins TRBV7-8 to TRBJ2-7; D perhaps matches TRBD1 (6 bases). The V gene's germline CDR1 is SGHVS and CDR2 FQNEAQ. The V end was cut by 5 bases, the J end by 3 bases, with 11 bases between. The length of the CDR3 is 13 residues. CDR3 in DNA: TGTGCCAGCAGCCTAGGACAGCTCTACGAGCAGTACTTC. Amino acids: CASSLGQLYEQYF.

The CDR3 bases are TGTGCCAGCAGCTCGTCCTCCGGAAGCGGGGGGGCCGGTGAGCAGTTCTTC. This sequence encodes CASSSSSGSGGAGEQFF. The V call is TRBV7-2, the J call TRBJ2-1; TRBD2 aligns across 10 bases. V lost 4 bases to trimming and J lost 9 bases; unmatched junction nucleotides: 15. Germline V gives CDR1 SGHTA, CDR2 FQGNSA. CDR3 length: 17 residues.

The chain combines TRBV4-2 with TRBJ2-5; 11 nucleotides line up with TRBD2. The CDR3 sequence is 18 residues long. V gave up 0 bases and J gave up 5 bases; unmatched junction bases: 11. CDR1 LGHNA and CDR2 YNFKEQ come from the germline V gene. DNA of the CDR3: TGTGCCAGCAGCCAAGATGGTAGCGGGGGGGCTTCCGGGGAGACCCAGTACTTC. Translating gives CASSQDGSGGASGETQYF.

The chain links TRBV18 to TRBJ1-2; no clear D gene. Germline V CDR1 and CDR2: KGHSH, LQKENI. Trimming took off 2 bases at V and 0 bases at J, with 10 bases between the two ends. The CDR3 has 15 amino acids. CDR3 sequence: CASSPGASSNYGYTF. CDR3 nucleotides: TGTGCCAGCTCACCAGGAGCTAGTTCTAACTATGGCTACACCTTC.

This clone occurred once. This chain connects TRBV7-9 to TRBJ1-6, with 7 bases identical to TRBD1. V lost 6 bases and J lost 5; bases outside the gene matches: 4. Germline CDR1 and CDR2: SEHNR and FQNEAQ (reference sequence). The CDR3 sequence is 14 residues long. The CDR3 spells CASSRTGDNSPLHF. The CDR3, as DNA: TGTGCCAGCAGTCGTACAGGGGATAATTCACCCCTCCACTTT. Together with reference TRBV7-9 and TRBJ1-6, the CDR3 gives the full variable domain: DTGVSQNPRHKITKRGQNVTFRCDPISEHNRLYWYRQTLGQGPEFLTYFQNEAQLEKSRLLSDRFSAERPKGSFSTLEIQRTEQGDSAMYLCASSRTGDNSPLHFGNGTRLTVT.

CDR3 in amino acids: CASSLGTAGSYNSPLHF. As DNA, the CDR3 is TGTGCCAGCAGCTTAGGGACAGCCGGGTCCTATAATTCACCCCTCCACTTT. V and J are TRBV5-4 and TRBJ1-6, with 7 bases identical to TRBD1. Germline CDR1 and CDR2: SGHNT and YYREEE (reference sequence). V trimming: 2 bases; J trimming: 1 base; junction bases outside the gene matches: 6. CDR3 length: 17 amino acids.

The V and J genes are TRBV5-4 and TRBJ2-7, with D possibly matching TRBD2 (7 bases). The CDR3 is 15 amino acids. Germline V lookup: CDR1 SGHNT, CDR2 YYREEE (reference sequence). Trimming pared 0 bases from V and 6 bases from J, leaving 16 bases between. In DNA form, the CDR3 reads TGTGCCAGCAGCTTGGCCAATCGGGGGGCTGGCGAGCAGTACTTC. Its translation is CASSLANRGAGEQYF.

The CDR3 DNA reads TGTGCCAGCAGCGTTACTAGCGGGATGACTAGCACAGATACGCAGTATTTT. Amino acid sequence: CASSVTSGMTSTDTQYF. The chain couples TRBV5-6 to TRBJ2-3, with 10 bases aligning to TRBD2. The CDR3 runs 17 residues. J was trimmed by 0 bases and V by 4 bases; bases with no gene match: 8. Germline values: CDR1 SGHDT, CDR2 YYEEEE.

The genes are TRBV18 and TRBJ2-3; possibly TRBD2 for D (5 bases). Germline loops: CDR1 KGHSH, CDR2 LQKENI. V was clipped by 0 bases and J by 11 bases, with 12 bases between them. This CDR3 is 13 amino acids long. The CDR3 DNA sequence: TGTGCCAGCTCACCACCGTATAGGGAGAGGCAGTATTTT. It translates to CASSPPYRERQYF.

V usage is TRBV6-6 and J usage is TRBJ2-5, with 7 bases identical to TRBD2. The germline gives CDR1 MNHNY, CDR2 SVGAGI (reference sequence). This CDR3 is built from 14 residues. J was trimmed by 5 bases and V by 6 bases; bases with no gene match: 9. The CDR3 DNA follows: TGTGCCAGCAGCCTCGGGGGGATGAGGGAGACCCAGTACTTC. Its protein is CASSLGGMRETQYF.

This chain joins TRBV5-4 and TRBJ2-7; a possible D gene is TRBD1 (6 bases). Trimming removed 3 bases at V and 3 bases at J, with 16 bases between. Germline-derived CDR1 and CDR2 are SGHNT and YYREEE (reference sequence). The CDR3 spans 15 residues. CDR3 nucleotide sequence: TGTGCCAGCAGCTCCTTCACAGGGCAGGACTACGAGCAGTACTTC. Protein: CASSSFTGQDYEQYF.

The rearrangement uses TRBV5-4 and TRBJ2-1; TRBD2 agrees at 9 bases. Germline lookup yields CDR1 SGHNT and CDR2 YYREEE (reference sequence). The V gene end was trimmed by 1 base and the J gene end by 7 bases; junction bases not matched to a gene: 9. CDR3 length: 16 residues. The chain's CDR3 is CASSLSGSGRLNEQFF. DNA for the CDR3: TGTGCCAGCAGCTTGAGTGGTAGCGGGAGACTAAATGAGCAGTTCTTC.

The chain is built from TRBV11-2 and TRBJ1-2; TRBD1 agrees at 11 bases. Germline CDR1 SGHAT, CDR2 FQNNGV. With 4 bases clipped from V and 8 bases from J, the junction kept 9 bases outside the gene matches. This CDR3 spans 15 amino acids. CDR3 nucleotides: TGTGCCAGCAGCTCTCCGGGGACAGGGGGTAAAGGCTACACCTTC. This encodes CASSSPGTGGKGYTF.

V is TRBV4-3 and J is TRBJ2-3; 10 nucleotides align to TRBD2. In germline, CDR1 is LGHNA, CDR2 YSLEER. This CDR3 has 16 residues. V was pared by 2 bases and J by 4 bases, with 6 bases of the junction left unmatched. The DNA of the CDR3 is TGCGCCAGCAGCCAAAAGCGGGGGGGCCAGGCAGATACGCAGTATTTT. Its translation is CASSQKRGGQADTQYF.